The 15 T cell receptor beta chains given below trace back to one sample, sequenced in a study of CD8 T cells in ankylosing spondylitis. TCRdb re-called the 5' RACE reads with MiXCR, one entry per CDR3 protein. The sample contains just over 300,000 distinct CDR3 sequences, roughly 20% of which appear only once. The sample was blood, either unsorted or a sorted T cell fraction (not recorded which). The receptor source for this set is a female donor with ankylosing spondylitis or in good health (not recorded which).

This clonotype was detected only a few times. V gene TRBV30 combines with J gene TRBJ2-7; D is undetermined. V lost 0 bases, J lost 5 bases, and 8 bases lay in between. The CDR3 spans 12 residues. Germline V gene lookup returns CDR1 GTSNPN and CDR2 SVGIG (reference sequence). In DNA, the CDR3 is TGTGCCTGGAGTGTACCCCCCGACGAGCAGTACTTC. Its protein is CAWSVPPDEQYF. The full variable domain, rest sourced from reference TRBV30 and TRBJ2-7, is SQTIHQWPATLVQPVGSPLSLECTVEGTSNPNLYWYRQAAGRGLQLLFYSVGIGQISSEVPQNLSASRPQDRQFILSSKKLLLSDSGFYLCAWSVPPDEQYFGPGTRLTVT.

This clonotype showed up many times. This chain uses TRBV20-1 with TRBJ2-1; no definite D call. Between the trimmed V and J ends, which lost 8 bases and 6 bases, there was a span of 11 bases. This CDR3 comprises 11 residues. Germline loops: CDR1 DFQATT, CDR2 SNEGSKA (reference sequence). The CDR3 loop reads CSHGPLNEQFF. CDR3 nucleotide sequence: TGCAGTCACGGGCCGCTCAATGAGCAGTTCTTC.

The chain couples TRBV12-3 or TRBV12-4 to TRBJ1-5; D ambiguous. The V end lost 1 base, the J end lost 1 base, and 11 bases lay between the germline ends. The CDR3 extends over 16 amino acids. The DNA for the CDR3 is TGTGCCAGCAGTTTAGAGACCGGGTTGAGCAATCAGCCCCAGCATTTT. This encodes CASSLETGLSNQPQHF.

This clonotype showed up just a few times. The chain couples TRBV10-3 to TRBJ2-4; a weak D match, TRBD2 (7 bases). Germline loops: CDR1 ENHRY, CDR2 SYGVKD. Trimming took off 6 bases at V and 8 bases at J, with 17 bases between the two ends. This CDR3 contains 14 residues. The CDR3 is CAISPGGLGDIQYF. The CDR3 DNA reads TGTGCCATCAGCCCCGGGGGGCTTGGGGACATTCAGTACTTC.

The chain combines TRBV19 with TRBJ2-7; 7 bases align to TRBD2. The J segment lost 4 bases and the V segment lost 1 base, leaving 13 bases of the junction unmatched. CDR1 is LNHDA, CDR2 SQIVND, per germline (reference sequence). CDR3 size: 17 residues. The CDR3 spells CASSIGSSGTTVYEQYF. CDR3 nucleotides: TGTGCCAGTAGTATAGGATCTTCCGGGACTACCGTTTACGAGCAGTACTTC.

V and J are TRBV29-1 and TRBJ2-2; D is possibly TRBD1 (6 bases). V lost 5 bases, J lost 1 base, and 14 bases lay in between. Germline loops: CDR1 SQVTM, CDR2 ANQGSEA. CDR3 length: 15 amino acids. The CDR3 DNA reads as TGCAGCGTTTCTTGGGGGACACAGAACACCGGGGAGCTGTTTTTT. Residues: CSVSWGTQNTGELFF.

This clonotype turned up a few times. The chain links TRBV20-1 to TRBJ1-4; 9 bases line up with TRBD1. CDR1 and CDR2 from the germline V gene are DFQATT and SNEGSKA (reference sequence). The CDR3 has 13 amino acids. The junction had 5 bases not matched to a gene; V was cut back by 8 bases and J by 4 bases. CDR3 in DNA: TGCAGTATTCCGGGACAGGGTAATGAAAAACTGTTTTTT. It is translated as CSIPGQGNEKLFF.

Here the CDR3 DNA reads TGCAGTGCTAGCAGAGCGGGGGTAACCACAGATACGCAGTATTTT. This codes for CSASRAGVTTDTQYF. V and J are TRBV20-1 and TRBJ2-3; TRBD2 matches at 8 bases. The V gene's germline CDR1 is DFQATT and CDR2 SNEGSKA (reference sequence). The CDR3 runs to 15 residues. V shed 3 bases, J shed 2 bases, and the junction held 7 bases outside the gene matches.

This clonotype was counted between two and nine times. V gene TRBV6-1 combines with J gene TRBJ1-1, with D possibly being TRBD1 (5 bases). Trimming left V 6 bases short and J 3 bases short, with 11 bases between. The length of the CDR3 is 13 residues. Per germline, CDR1 MNHNS and CDR2 SASEGT. The CDR3, as DNA: TGTGCCAGCAGCCAACGCAGGGACACTGAAGCTTTCTTT. This gives the protein CASSQRRDTEAFF.

Comments on this clonotype: A read error may explain this, as a much larger clone is one base away. The rearrangement links TRBV12-3 or TRBV12-4 to TRBJ2-1, with a weak D call TRBD1 (5 bases). The CDR3 is 11 amino acids. Deletions cut 7 bases from V and 12 bases from J, with 13 bases between. The CDR3 is CASTSITGQFF. The CDR3 DNA is TGTGCCAGCACCTCTATAACAGGGCAGTTCTTC.

The sample holds a few counts of this clonotype. CDR3 nucleotide sequence: TGTGCCAGCAGAGGAAGACAGGGGAACACTGAAGCTTTCTTT. Translated: CASRGRQGNTEAFF. This rearrangement joins TRBV6-2 or TRBV6-3 to TRBJ1-1; TRBD1 agrees at 7 bases. Per germline, CDR1 MNHEY and CDR2 SVGEGT. V lost 6 bases to trimming and J lost 1 base; unmatched junction nucleotides: 5. The CDR3 runs 14 residues.

This clonotype appeared a few times. The chain is built from TRBV6-1 and TRBJ2-7; D could derive from TRBD1 or TRBD2 (6 bases each). The CDR3 runs 13 residues. Trimming removed 9 bases at V and 0 bases at J, with 12 bases between. Germline V gives CDR1 MNHNS, CDR2 SASEGT. CDR3 sequence: CASGGLSSYEQYF. CDR3 nucleotides: TGTGCCAGTGGGGGGCTTAGCTCCTACGAGCAGTACTTC.

This clonotype has just a few counts. The chain employs TRBV5-1 and TRBJ2-3; D unclear. The germline V gene has CDR1 SGHRS and CDR2 YFSETQ. The CDR3 length is 13 residues. Trimming removed 0 bases from V and 6 bases from J, with 8 bases in between. CDR3 sequence: CASSLGHEDTQYF. DNA of the CDR3: TGCGCCAGCAGCTTGGGGCACGAGGATACGCAGTATTTT.

This sequence joins TRBV24-1 and TRBJ1-1, with 8 bases fitting TRBD1. The CDR3 runs 16 residues. Germline CDR1 KGHDR, CDR2 SFDVKD. Unmatched junction bases numbered 9, after V lost 4 bases and J lost 3 bases. CDR3 nucleotides: TGTGCCACCAGTGACAACGGACAGGGAGAAGACACTGAAGCTTTCTTT. This sequence encodes CATSDNGQGEDTEAFF.

The chain uses TRBV9 and TRBJ2-1, with TRBD2 as a possible D gene (6 bases). CDR1 and CDR2 (germline): SGDLS, YYNGEE. The CDR3 loop spans 16 amino acids. Trimming shortened V by 4 bases and J by 12 bases, and 26 bases separated the two germline ends. The CDR3 DNA sequence: TGTGCCAGCAGCCGAGGAGGGTTGAACAGTCCGTCCCGGCAGTTCTTC. Amino acids: CASSRGGLNSPSRQFF. Full variable domain (outside the CDR3, taken from reference TRBV9 and TRBJ2-1): DSGVTQTPKHLITATGQRVTLRCSPRSGDLSVYWYQQSLDQGLQFLIQYYNGEERAKGNILERFSAQQFPDLHSELNLSSLELGDSALYFCASSRGGLNSPSRQFFGPGTRLTVL.